This is a list of T cell receptor beta chains from one sample in a study of blood T cell repertoires in COVID-19. Sequenced by immunoSEQ multiplex PCR; TCRdb stores in-frame clones only, minus some. Here the sample spans 100,000 or so clones, 85% to 95% being singletons. Material for sequencing was peripheral blood. All receptors come from a man in his fifties or sixties with active COVID-19. Both conserved end residues are part of each CDR3. D genes are given only for firm matches. The listing skips clone size in some rows; elsewhere it reads once, few, many or a size class.

size	J	V	D	CDR3	DNA
-	TRBJ2-1	TRBV18	TRBD2	CASSRLGGDSYNEQFF	TGTGCCAGCTCACGCCTCGGGGGGGACTCCTACAATGAGCAGTTCTTC
-	TRBJ1-3	TRBV28	-	CASSYQVPSGNTIYF	TGTGCCAGCAGTTATCAGGTCCCCTCTGGAAACACCATATATTTT
-	TRBJ2-3	TRBV21-1	-	CASVEAVGYF	TGTGCCAGCGTCGAGGCAGTGGGGTATTTT
-	TRBJ2-3	TRBV24-1	-	CATSDRGDTQYF	TGTGCCACCAGTGACAGGGGCGATACGCAGTATTTT
-	TRBJ2-6	TRBV19	TRBD2	CASSRGGSGANVLTF	TGTGCCAGTTCCCGGGGGGGGTCTGGGGCCAACGTCCTGACTTTC
-	TRBJ1-3	TRBV5-6	-	CASSRGPSGNTIYF	TGTGCCAGCAGCCGAGGTCCCTCTGGAAACACCATATATTTT
once	TRBJ1-1	TRBV9	-	CASSVGQGFPEAFF	TGTGCCAGCAGCGTAGGGCAGGGGTTCCCTGAAGCTTTCTTT
-	TRBJ1-1	TRBV12-3/TRBV12-4	-	CASSFGGATEAFF	TGTGCCAGCAGTTTCGGGGGAGCCACTGAAGCTTTCTTT
-	TRBJ2-1	TRBV28	-	CASSRGGANNEQFF	TGTGCCAGCTCCCGTGGGGGCGCGAACAATGAGCAGTTCTTC
-	TRBJ2-1	TRBV30	-	CAWRAGQHNEQFF	TGTGCCTGGAGGGCGGGGCAGCACAATGAGCAGTTCTTC
-	TRBJ1-1	TRBV5-5	-	CASSLTSGASRITEAFF	TGTGCCAGCAGCTTAACCTCAGGGGCGAGCCGAATCACTGAAGCTTTCTTT
-	TRBJ2-1	TRBV2	TRBD2	CASSEWGGTSGTNEQFF	TGTGCCAGCAGTGAATGGGGCGGGACTAGCGGAACCAATGAGCAGTTCTTC
-	TRBJ2-2	TRBV19	TRBD2	CASRDGAGEIGELFF	TGTGCCAGTAGGGACGGAGCGGGAGAAATCGGGGAGCTGTTTTTT
-	TRBJ2-2	TRBV2	-	CASSGQTTGELFF	TGTGCCAGCAGTGGACAGACAACCGGGGAGCTGTTTTTT
-	TRBJ1-1	TRBV6-1	-	CASSDRGRSGEAFF	TGTGCCAGCAGTGATCGAGGGAGATCAGGTGAAGCTTTCTTT
-	TRBJ1-5	TRBV28	TRBD1	CASSPLDRAINQPQHF	TGTGCCAGCAGTCCCCTCGACAGGGCGATCAATCAGCCCCAGCATTTT
-	TRBJ1-4	TRBV30	-	CAWSVQGWGSTNEKLFF	TGTGCCTGGAGTGTACAGGGATGGGGTTCAACTAATGAAAAACTGTTTTTT
-	TRBJ1-4	TRBV23-1	-	CASKGATNEKLFF	TGCGCCTCTAAGGGGGCAACTAATGAAAAACTGTTTTTT
-	TRBJ2-7	TRBV4-1	TRBD2	CASSHRTSGRATSYEQYF	TGCGCCAGCAGCCACAGGACTAGCGGGAGGGCCACGTCCTACGAGCAGTACTTC
-	TRBJ2-2	TRBV7-8	-	CASSYRQPPTGELFF	TGTGCCAGCAGCTACCGACAGCCCCCCACCGGGGAGCTGTTTTTT
-	TRBJ2-3	TRBV4-1	TRBD2	CASSRGLAVTDTQYF	TGCGCCAGCAGCCGCGGACTAGCGGTAACAGATACGCAGTATTTT
-	TRBJ2-2	TRBV27	TRBD2	CASSRTSGRAVAGELFF	TGTGCCAGCTCCCGGACTAGCGGGAGGGCCGTGGCCGGGGAGCTGTTTTTT